This T cell receptor (beta chain) was captured by sequencing in a study of Graves' ophthalmopathy and Graves' hyperthyroidism. Study at large: Peripheral blood (taken before any treatment) was collected at initial diagnosis. The study, taken as a whole, reports: Sensitivity reached just under 90% and specificity about 81% for a 13-signature model separating ophthalmopathy from stable hyperthyroidism. Among expanded thyroid clonotypes above 0.001 frequency, most also occurred in blood. The model forecast ophthalmopathy progression, reaching over 70% sensitivity and around 73% specificity.

Amplifying from RNA transcripts, the study obtained TCR beta CDR3 regions. The first round was an RT-PCR with HTBI primers, and the second round was a multiplex PCR. TCRdb used MiXCR to reprocess the multiplex PCR reads, holding one entry per CDR3 protein. Among fewer than 600,000 distinct CDR3 sequences listed, approximately 15% were seen once. This clonotype has more than one count but fewer than ten. What it recognizes is unknown. The ends were cut back, 1 base at V and 11 bases at J, with 12 bases in the middle. This CDR3 comprises 14 residues. Germline CDR1 MGHRA, CDR2 YSYEKL. The sequenced sample consisted of blood. The TCR originated in a woman aged 30 to 39 with Graves' ophthalmopathy. This chain links TRBV4-1 with TRBJ1-6; weak D call: TRBD1 (6 bases). CDR3 nucleotide sequence: TGCGCCAGCAGCCAAGGCCCACAGGGTCCACCCCTCCACTTT. The encoded protein is CASSQGPQGPPLHF.